A single T cell receptor (beta chain) is shown here with its context. This sample is part of a study of monozygotic twins with cystic fibrosis. Trimming cost V 0 bases and J 2 bases, with 9 bases left between them. This CDR3 is 15 amino acids long. The V gene's germline CDR1 is MGHRA and CDR2 YSYEKL. The protocol was immunoSEQ multiplex PCR, while the TCRdb copy is restricted to in-frame clones and leaves out a portion. The sample holds approximately 17,000 clones; around 96% are singletons and the top ten take approximately 0.57%. This sequence originates from a girl aged 2 to 9 with cystic fibrosis. The rearrangement links TRBV4-1 to TRBJ2-3; tentatively, D is TRBD2 (6 bases). The sequenced sample was blood. As DNA, the CDR3 is TGCGCCAGCAGCCAAGAGGGGAGGTCCACAGATACGCAGTATTTT. It encodes CASSQEGRSTDTQYF.